Listed below are T cell receptor beta chains from one sample, sequenced in a study of T cells in Graves' hyperthyroidism and ophthalmopathy. MiXCR was run by TCRdb on the multiplex PCR reads, yielding one entry per CDR3 protein. The sample records about 400,000 distinct CDR3 sequences, approximately 14% being singletons. The sample taken for sequencing was blood. The receptors derive from a woman aged 60-75 years with Graves' ophthalmopathy. The CDR3 runs from the conserved cysteine through the conserved F or W. A D gene is named only where the DNA matches it firmly. Clone sizes are given selectively: once, few, many, or a class where the clone is expanded.

>.|.|TRBV9|TRBJ1-6
TGTGCCAGCAGCGTAGAATGGAGTGGTTCACCCCTCCACTTT
CASSVEWSGSPLHF
>TRBD2|few|TRBV24-1|TRBJ2-3
TGTGCCACCAGTGACCCGACTAGCGGGGTAACAGATACGCAGTATTTT
CATSDPTSGVTDTQYF
>.|.|TRBV19|TRBJ2-7
TGTGCCAGTACCCCCCGAGGGGGGCGGTCCTACGAGCAGTACTTC
CASTPRGGRSYEQYF
>TRBD2|many|TRBV7-7|TRBJ2-7
TGTGCCAGCAGCGCGGGACTAGGGTACGAGCAGTACTTC
CASSAGLGYEQYF
>.|many|TRBV30|TRBJ2-3
TGTGCCTGGAGTGTACTCGCAGATACGCAGTATTTT
CAWSVLADTQYF
>TRBD1|many|TRBV3-1|TRBJ1-2
TGTGCCAGCAGCCAAGCCGGGACAGCCTATGGCTACACCTTC
CASSQAGTAYGYTF
>.|.|TRBV20-1|TRBJ2-3
TGCAGTGCTAGTCCCGCTAGCCGAACAGATACGCAGTATTTT
CSASPASRTDTQYF
>.|.|TRBV9|TRBJ2-3
TGTGCCAGCAGCGTAGCCAGGGTCACAGATACGCAGTATTTT
CASSVARVTDTQYF
>.|.|TRBV28|TRBJ2-7
TGTGCGACCATACCCCTTGGCATCTCCTACGAGCAGTACTTC
CATIPLGISYEQYF
>.|many|TRBV3-1|TRBJ2-4
TGTGCCAGCAGCCCCAGACTAGTGGGGGTGAGTGGGGCCAAAAACATTCAGTACTTC
CASSPRLVGVSGAKNIQYF
>.|many|TRBV11-2|TRBJ1-5
TGTGCCAGCAGCTTATCCCAGAATCAGCCCCAGCATTTT
CASSLSQNQPQHF
>.|.|TRBV20-1|TRBJ2-3
TGCAGTGCTAGAGTGGGTAGCTTGGGCACAGATACGCAGTATTTT
CSARVGSLGTDTQYF
>TRBD1|many|TRBV5-1|TRBJ1-1
TGCGCCAGCAGCTTGGGGCCACAGGGGGCGGGGACTGAAGCTTTCTTT
CASSLGPQGAGTEAFF
>.|many|TRBV2|TRBJ2-1
TGTGCCAGCAGGGCTGAGGTCCGGGAGCAGTTCTTC
CASRAEVREQFF
>.|many|TRBV28|TRBJ2-7
TGTGCCAGCAGGGTAGCCGGGACGTCGACCTACGAGCAGTACTTC
CASRVAGTSTYEQYF
>.|few|TRBV20-1|TRBJ2-6
TGCAGTGCTAGAGTTCACGGGGGGGCCAACGTCCTGACTTTC
CSARVHGGANVLTF
>.|many|TRBV28|TRBJ2-1
TGTGCCAGCAGTTTCGCGAAAGAGGGCAATGAGCAGTTCTTC
CASSFAKEGNEQFF
>.|.|TRBV7-9|TRBJ2-7
TGTGCCAGCAGATACACCCTCGGGGACGAGCAGTACTTC
CASRYTLGDEQYF
>.|many|TRBV3-1|TRBJ1-6
TGTGCCAGCAGCCCGAGGACCGGGTCGGGATCACCCCTCCACTTT
CASSPRTGSGSPLHF
>.|many|TRBV10-3|TRBJ1-1
TGTGCCATCAGTGATAGGGATAGGGACACTGAAGCTTTCTTT
CAISDRDRDTEAFF
>.|many|TRBV12-3/TRBV12-4|TRBJ2-7
TGTGCCAGCAACAAAATGGGGGAGCAGTACTTC
CASNKMGEQYF
>TRBD1|few|TRBV4-1|TRBJ1-2
TGCGCCAGCAGCCAGGGAGACAGGGGACTGAATGGCTACACCTTC
CASSQGDRGLNGYTF
>.|few|TRBV29-1|TRBJ2-1
TGCAGCGTCTCATCCCTAATTAACTTAGACAATGAGCAGTTCTTC
CSVSSLINLDNEQFF
>.|.|TRBV19|TRBJ2-5
TGTGCCAGTAGTCCTCGACTAGGAGTAGAGACCCAGTACTTC
CASSPRLGVETQYF
>.|.|TRBV7-2|TRBJ2-5
TGTGCCAGCAGCCCGTTGGGACACCCGGAGACCCAGTACTTC
CASSPLGHPETQYF
>.|many|TRBV28|TRBJ2-1
TGTGCCAGCAGTTTCACGGTCGACAGAAAATACAATGAGCAGTTCTTC
CASSFTVDRKYNEQFF
>TRBD1|many|TRBV5-8|TRBJ1-1
TGTGCCAGCAGCTTCCGACAGGGTTCGAACACTGAAGCTTTCTTT
CASSFRQGSNTEAFF
>TRBD1|few|TRBV2|TRBJ2-5
TGTGCCAGCCAAGACAGGGAGATAGAGACCCAGTACTTC
CASQDREIETQYF
>.|many|TRBV3-1|TRBJ1-2
TGTGCCAGCAACGACAGGACTGGTTTGGGTGGCTACACCTTC
CASNDRTGLGGYTF
>.|many|TRBV12-3/TRBV12-4|TRBJ1-3
TGTGCCAGCAGTTGGGCCGGGGCGAACACCATATATTTT
CASSWAGANTIYF
>TRBD2|few|TRBV25-1|TRBJ2-5
TGTGCCAGCAGTGGGGAGGGTTGGACTAGCGGGAGGGCTGGGGAGACCCAGTACTTC
CASSGEGWTSGRAGETQYF
>.|few|TRBV20-1|TRBJ2-4
TGCAGTGCTAGGGAGGGGGCCTCACAGGCGTCTCAGGGGAACATTCAGTACTTC
CSAREGASQASQGNIQYF
>.|many|TRBV7-9|TRBJ1-2
TGTGCCAGCAGCTTAGGGGCATCAGACGGCTACACCTTC
CASSLGASDGYTF
>.|many|TRBV7-9|TRBJ2-3
TGTGCCAGCAGTTGGTCGCGGGGAAGCACAGATACGCAGTATTTT
CASSWSRGSTDTQYF
>.|few|TRBV10-3|TRBJ2-3
TGTGCCATCAGTGAGTGGGATAGGGCGGCACAGATCACAGATACGCAGTATTTT
CAISEWDRAAQITDTQYF
>.|few|TRBV20-1|TRBJ2-6
TGCAGTGCTACCAAATCGGGGGGCGGGGCCAACGTCCTGACTTTC
CSATKSGGGANVLTF
>TRBD1|few|TRBV5-1|TRBJ2-1
TGCGCCAGCAGCTTGGGGCAGGGGGTTCCTGAGCAGTTCTTC
CASSLGQGVPEQFF
>.|.|TRBV6-2/TRBV6-3|TRBJ2-7
TGTGCCAGCAGTTACTCCGGCCGGGCCTCCTACGAGCAGTACTTC
CASSYSGRASYEQYF
>.|.|TRBV6-1|TRBJ2-2
TGTGCCAGCCGCGGTAGCGGTGGTGCCGGGGAGCTGTTTTTT
CASRGSGGAGELFF
>.|many|TRBV10-2|TRBJ2-2
TGCGCCAGTCGGGGGAATGGCAACACCGGGGAGCTGTTTTTT
CASRGNGNTGELFF
>TRBD1|many|TRBV5-1|TRBJ2-2
TGCGCCAGCAGCTTGGCCGGGACAGGGGGAACCGGGGAGCTGTTTTTT
CASSLAGTGGTGELFF
>.|.|TRBV6-1|TRBJ2-1
TGTGCCAGCAGTTCGATCAGCGGACCCAACAATGAGCAGTTCTTC
CASSSISGPNNEQFF
>.|.|TRBV5-1|TRBJ2-7
TGCGCCAGCCGGGACGGTTCCTACGAGCAGTACTTC
CASRDGSYEQYF
>.|.|TRBV7-9|TRBJ2-7
TGTGCCAGCAGCCGCAGGGGGGGGGACAGCACCTACGAGCAGTACTTC
CASSRRGGDSTYEQYF
>.|few|TRBV14|TRBJ1-1
TGTGCCAGCAGCCAAGCTGGGCCTGAAGCTTTCTTT
CASSQAGPEAFF
>.|few|TRBV12-5|TRBJ1-1
TGTGCTAGTGCTTCTTGGTATACTGAAGCTTTCTTT
CASASWYTEAFF
>TRBD2|.|TRBV3-1|TRBJ2-3
TGTGCCAGCAGAACCGGGAGGGGGATAGCCGATACGCAGTATTTT
CASRTGRGIADTQYF
>TRBD2|few|TRBV20-1|TRBJ2-1
TGCAGTGCTAGAGTTCCTAGCGGGAGGCAGGGCAATGAGCAGTTCTTC
CSARVPSGRQGNEQFF
>.|many|TRBV20-1|TRBJ2-5
TGCAGTGCTAGAGACGGGACTGACCAAGAGACCCAGTACTTC
CSARDGTDQETQYF
>.|many|TRBV15|TRBJ1-6
TGTGCCACCAGCAGAGCCCCCGCCAGACAGAATTCACCCCTCCACTTT
CATSRAPARQNSPLHF
>.|many|TRBV18|TRBJ2-7
TGTGCCAGCTCACCATACACCGGGGGTACCTACGAGCAGTACTTC
CASSPYTGGTYEQYF
>TRBD1|many|TRBV7-8|TRBJ2-7
TGTGCCAGCAGCTTCGGGACAGACCCCTACGAGCAGTACTTC
CASSFGTDPYEQYF
>TRBD1|many|TRBV18|TRBJ1-2
TGTGCCAGCTCACCCCAGGACAGGGTGGGGTATGGCTACACCTTC
CASSPQDRVGYGYTF
>.|many|TRBV2|TRBJ2-3
TGTGCCAGCAGTGCCCGTACAGATACGCAGTATTTT
CASSARTDTQYF
>.|many|TRBV3-1|TRBJ1-2
TGTGCCAGCAGCCAATGGGCGGCAGGATTCAATGGCTACACCTTC
CASSQWAAGFNGYTF
>.|.|TRBV12-3/TRBV12-4|TRBJ2-5
TGTGCCAGCAACCGCGAGGGGTCCCGTCCACAAGAGACCCAGTACTTC
CASNREGSRPQETQYF
>.|.|TRBV7-2|TRBJ2-2
TGTGCCAGCAGCTTAGGCCCCGTTGTCGGGGAGCTGTTTTTT
CASSLGPVVGELFF